The text below deals with one TCR beta chain. Donors had localized lung adenocarcinoma, a non-small cell lung cancer. CDR1 and CDR2 (germline): MNHEY, SMNVEV (reference sequence). This CDR3 contains 14 residues. The V gene lost 3 bases and the J gene lost 3 bases, with 9 bases spanning the gap. TCRdb re-called the PCR reads through MiXCR, storing one row per CDR3 protein. Of 8,200 or so distinct CDR3 sequences in the sample, about three fifths were seen once. These data are taken from a study of CD4 and CD8 cells across lung adenocarcinoma regions. The V gene is TRBV27, the J gene TRBJ2-1, with a weak D call TRBD2 (5 bases). The sample was CD4+ T cells from the center of a lung tumor. The origin of this receptor is a female donor with lung adenocarcinoma. The CD4 and CD8 labels of this study may be unreliable. The CDR3, as DNA: TGTGCCAGCAGTTTGGGTAGCGTCTACAATGAGCAGTTCTTC. The encoded protein is CASSLGSVYNEQFF.